A selection of T cell receptor beta chains follows, all from one sample in a study of cytotoxic CD8 clonotypes in ibrutinib-treated CLL. The repertoire was sequenced with immunoSEQ multiplex PCR; TCRdb's copy has only in-frame clones and lacks some. The sample has about 140,000 clones; approximately 80% are singletons. This material consisted of PBMCs, taken after 36 months of ibrutinib treatment. These TCRs come from a human donor with chronic lymphocytic leukemia. Each CDR3 is given with its conserved first and last residue. Fields, in order: clone size, D gene, CDR3 length, J gene, V gene, CDR3 protein, CDR3 DNA. A D gene is named only where the DNA matches it firmly. Clone size is shown for a subset of rows, as once, few, many or a class of expanded clone.

clone size: -
D gene: TRBD1
CDR3 length: 13
J gene: TRBJ1-2
V gene: TRBV5-1
CDR3 protein: CASSLRTGDGYTF
CDR3 DNA: TGCGCCAGCAGCTTGAGAACAGGGGACGGCTACACCTTC

clone size: -
D gene: -
CDR3 length: 12
J gene: TRBJ1-2
V gene: TRBV5-1
CDR3 protein: CASGGHTSGYTF
CDR3 DNA: TGCGCCAGCGGAGGACATACCTCTGGCTACACCTTC

clone size: once
D gene: -
CDR3 length: 13
J gene: TRBJ1-1
V gene: TRBV19
CDR3 protein: CASSINVGFEAFF
CDR3 DNA: TGTGCCAGTAGTATTAATGTGGGGTTTGAAGCTTTCTTT

clone size: medium-sized
D gene: -
CDR3 length: 12
J gene: TRBJ2-1
V gene: TRBV6-6
CDR3 protein: CASSSGPHEQFF
CDR3 DNA: TGTGCCAGCAGTTCAGGGCCGCATGAGCAGTTCTTC

clone size: -
D gene: TRBD2
CDR3 length: 15
J gene: TRBJ2-3
V gene: TRBV11-2
CDR3 protein: CASSPSGRGVDTQYF
CDR3 DNA: TGTGCCAGCAGCCCTAGCGGGAGGGGGGTCGATACGCAGTATTTT

clone size: -
D gene: -
CDR3 length: 16
J gene: TRBJ1-5
V gene: TRBV27
CDR3 protein: CASSPRRGRGNQPQHF
CDR3 DNA: TGTGCCAGCAGCCCCCGCAGAGGGAGGGGCAATCAGCCCCAGCATTTT

clone size: -
D gene: -
CDR3 length: 13
J gene: TRBJ2-7
V gene: TRBV30
CDR3 protein: CAWSGSGPYEQYF
CDR3 DNA: TGTGCCTGGAGCGGTAGCGGCCCGTACGAGCAGTACTTC

clone size: once
D gene: TRBD1
CDR3 length: 15
J gene: TRBJ2-2
V gene: TRBV14
CDR3 protein: CASSQEGTANGELFF
CDR3 DNA: TGTGCCAGCAGCCAAGAGGGGACAGCAAACGGGGAGCTGTTTTTT

clone size: -
D gene: -
CDR3 length: 13
J gene: TRBJ2-3
V gene: TRBV19
CDR3 protein: CASNSGDADTQYF
CDR3 DNA: TGTGCCAGTAACTCCGGGGACGCAGATACGCAGTATTTT

clone size: -
D gene: TRBD1
CDR3 length: 14
J gene: TRBJ1-2
V gene: TRBV2
CDR3 protein: CASTRDRVDYGYTF
CDR3 DNA: TGTGCCAGCACCCGGGACAGGGTGGACTATGGCTACACCTTC

clone size: -
D gene: -
CDR3 length: 15
J gene: TRBJ1-1
V gene: TRBV27
CDR3 protein: CASSLGPRMNTEAFF
CDR3 DNA: TGTGCCAGCAGTTTAGGACCACGCATGAACACTGAAGCTTTCTTT

clone size: -
D gene: -
CDR3 length: 15
J gene: TRBJ1-5
V gene: TRBV2
CDR3 protein: CASSEARGAYQPQHF
CDR3 DNA: TGTGCCAGCAGTGAAGCGCGAGGGGCCTATCAGCCCCAGCATTTT

clone size: -
D gene: -
CDR3 length: 15
J gene: TRBJ1-5
V gene: TRBV4-1
CDR3 protein: CASSQLGGSNQPQHF
CDR3 DNA: TGCGCCAGCAGCCAGCTCGGGGGGAGCAATCAGCCCCAGCATTTT

clone size: few
D gene: TRBD1
CDR3 length: 15
J gene: TRBJ1-6
V gene: TRBV28
CDR3 protein: CASSLWGQGNSPLHF
CDR3 DNA: TGTGCCAGCAGTTTATGGGGACAGGGAAATTCACCCCTCCACTTT

clone size: -
D gene: TRBD2
CDR3 length: 16
J gene: TRBJ2-1
V gene: TRBV4-2
CDR3 protein: CASSTRGGAYYNEQFF
CDR3 DNA: TGTGCCAGCAGCACCCGGGGGGGGGCATACTACAATGAGCAGTTCTTC

clone size: -
D gene: -
CDR3 length: 13
J gene: TRBJ2-5
V gene: TRBV16
CDR3 protein: CASSHTLGETQYF
CDR3 DNA: TGTGCCAGCAGCCACACCCTGGGGGAGACCCAGTACTTC

clone size: -
D gene: TRBD1
CDR3 length: 14
J gene: TRBJ1-4
V gene: TRBV5-1
CDR3 protein: CASSSDRPDEKLFF
CDR3 DNA: TGCGCCAGCAGCTCGGACAGGCCGGATGAAAAACTGTTTTTT

clone size: once
D gene: TRBD2
CDR3 length: 15
J gene: TRBJ2-1
V gene: TRBV10-3
CDR3 protein: CAISGLAGDYNEQFF
CDR3 DNA: TGTGCCATCAGTGGACTAGCGGGGGATTACAATGAGCAGTTCTTC

clone size: -
D gene: -
CDR3 length: 13
J gene: TRBJ1-1
V gene: TRBV2
CDR3 protein: CASSGQGRSEAFF
CDR3 DNA: TGTGCCAGCAGTGGCCAGGGAAGGTCGGAAGCTTTCTTT

clone size: -
D gene: -
CDR3 length: 18
J gene: TRBJ1-3
V gene: TRBV10-3
CDR3 protein: CAISHHVSRLSSGNTIYF
CDR3 DNA: TGTGCCATCAGCCACCACGTCTCCAGGCTGAGCTCTGGAAACACCATATATTTT

clone size: -
D gene: -
CDR3 length: 16
J gene: TRBJ2-7
V gene: TRBV4-1
CDR3 protein: CASSHGIRDSSYEQYF
CDR3 DNA: TGCGCCAGCAGCCATGGAATCCGGGACTCCTCCTACGAGCAGTACTTC

clone size: -
D gene: -
CDR3 length: 12
J gene: TRBJ2-1
V gene: TRBV7-6
CDR3 protein: CASSLLPNEQFF
CDR3 DNA: TGTGCCAGCAGCTTATTACCTAATGAGCAGTTCTTC

clone size: few
D gene: -
CDR3 length: 13
J gene: TRBJ1-2
V gene: TRBV6-6
CDR3 protein: CASSSGGDYGYTF
CDR3 DNA: TGTGCCAGCAGTTCTGGGGGTGACTATGGCTACACCTTC

clone size: -
D gene: -
CDR3 length: 10
J gene: TRBJ1-1
V gene: TRBV29-1
CDR3 protein: CSVVPNEAFF
CDR3 DNA: TGCAGCGTTGTTCCGAATGAAGCTTTCTTT

clone size: -
D gene: TRBD1
CDR3 length: 13
J gene: TRBJ2-7
V gene: TRBV19
CDR3 protein: CASSIGTGYEQYF
CDR3 DNA: TGTGCCAGTAGTATCGGGACAGGGTACGAGCAGTACTTC

clone size: -
D gene: -
CDR3 length: 15
J gene: TRBJ2-7
V gene: TRBV9
CDR3 protein: CASSVTTRLAYEQYF
CDR3 DNA: TGTGCCAGCAGCGTAACAACTAGACTAGCCTACGAGCAGTACTTC

clone size: few
D gene: TRBD2
CDR3 length: 15
J gene: TRBJ2-2
V gene: TRBV11-2
CDR3 protein: CASSLLASGTGELFF
CDR3 DNA: TGTGCCAGCAGCTTATTAGCTAGCGGGACCGGGGAGCTGTTTTTT

clone size: once
D gene: TRBD2
CDR3 length: 15
J gene: TRBJ2-1
V gene: TRBV11-3
CDR3 protein: CASSLSGTTYNEQFF
CDR3 DNA: TGTGCCAGCAGCTTATCTGGGACTACCTACAATGAGCAGTTCTTC

clone size: -
D gene: TRBD2
CDR3 length: 19
J gene: TRBJ2-3
V gene: TRBV10-3
CDR3 protein: CAISDVAGGPFFSTDTQYF
CDR3 DNA: TGTGCCATCAGTGATGTAGCGGGGGGCCCCTTTTTTAGCACAGATACGCAGTATTTT

clone size: -
D gene: -
CDR3 length: 12
J gene: TRBJ2-7
V gene: TRBV4-1
CDR3 protein: CASRGSSYEQYF
CDR3 DNA: TGCGCCAGTAGAGGAAGCTCCTACGAGCAGTACTTC

clone size: -
D gene: TRBD1
CDR3 length: 15
J gene: TRBJ2-1
V gene: TRBV10-1
CDR3 protein: CASSTDRSSYNEQFF
CDR3 DNA: TGCGCCAGCAGCACGGACAGGAGCTCCTACAATGAGCAGTTCTTC

clone size: -
D gene: TRBD2
CDR3 length: 14
J gene: TRBJ2-3
V gene: TRBV10-1
CDR3 protein: CASSEDSGRYTQYF
CDR3 DNA: TGCGCCAGCAGTGAGGATAGCGGGAGATATACGCAGTATTTT

clone size: -
D gene: TRBD1
CDR3 length: 15
J gene: TRBJ1-3
V gene: TRBV7-3
CDR3 protein: CASSSQGEYGNTIYF
CDR3 DNA: TGTGCCAGCAGCTCACAGGGGGAGTATGGAAACACCATATATTTT

clone size: -
D gene: -
CDR3 length: 16
J gene: TRBJ2-7
V gene: TRBV21-1
CDR3 protein: CANGNPKRGHRYEQYF
CDR3 DNA: TGTGCCAACGGAAACCCGAAGCGGGGGCACCGCTACGAGCAGTACTTC